These T cell receptor beta chains were read from a single sample in a study of graft-versus-host responses after intestinal transplantation. Data came from immunoSEQ multiplex PCR; TCRdb stores just in-frame clones and leaves some out. The sample carries some 5,000 clones, 85% recorded once. Sequencing was performed on ileum tissue, taken 156 days after intestinal transplant. These receptors were collected from a human patient who received an intestinal transplant, so some T cells may come from the graft donor. Both conserved end residues are part of each CDR3. D genes are given only for firm matches. Clone size, where shown, is once, few, many, or a class for clones that have expanded.

v_gene	j_gene	d_gene	abundance	CDR3aa	CDR3nt
TRBV5-1	TRBJ2-2	.	few	CASSLTNTGELFF	TGCGCCAGCAGCTTGACTAACACCGGGGAGCTGTTTTTT
TRBV7-8	TRBJ2-7	.	few	CASSLEGIYEQYF	TGTGCCAGCAGCTTGGAGGGGATCTACGAGCAGTACTTC
TRBV11-2	TRBJ1-2	.	.	CASSLDGFYYGYTF	TGTGCCAGCAGCTTGGACGGCTTCTACTATGGCTACACCTTC
TRBV30	TRBJ2-2	TRBD2	.	CAWSPDPTSGSGLWELFF	TGTGCCTGGAGTCCGGACCCCACTAGCGGGAGTGGTCTGTGGGAGCTGTTTTTT
TRBV7-6	TRBJ2-5	.	once	CASSPGPYYQETQYF	TGTGCCAGCAGCCCCGGGCCCTACTACCAAGAGACCCAGTACTTC
TRBV18	TRBJ1-4	.	.	CASSPENEKLFF	TGTGCCAGCTCACCGGAAAATGAAAAACTGTTTTTT
TRBV4-2	TRBJ2-3	TRBD2	.	CASSAQPAGEGDTQYF	TGTGCCAGCAGCGCGCAGCCAGCGGGGGAGGGAGATACGCAGTATTTT
TRBV5-1	TRBJ1-1	.	.	CASRNPNTEAFF	TGCGCCAGTAGGAATCCGAACACTGAAGCTTTCTTT
TRBV16	TRBJ1-1	.	.	CASSQLFLDEAFF	TGTGCCAGCAGCCAACTCTTCCTCGATGAAGCTTTCTTT
TRBV28	TRBJ1-4	.	.	CAIPGPGEKLFF	TGTGCCATCCCGGGACCGGGTGAAAAACTGTTTTTT
TRBV6-1	TRBJ2-1	.	.	CASSELSGSYNEQFF	TGTGCCAGCAGTGAATTAAGCGGCTCCTACAATGAGCAGTTCTTC
TRBV29-1	TRBJ1-1	.	.	CSVGQALNTEAFF	TGCAGCGTTGGACAGGCCCTTAACACTGAAGCTTTCTTT
TRBV7-9	TRBJ2-1	.	.	CASSPPPGPWFNEQFF	TGTGCCAGCAGCCCGCCCCCGGGTCCCTGGTTCAATGAGCAGTTCTTC
TRBV5-4	TRBJ2-6	.	.	CASSLRYRSPGANVLTF	TGTGCCAGCAGCTTGAGGTACAGGTCCCCTGGGGCCAACGTCCTGACTTTC
TRBV28	TRBJ2-7	TRBD1	.	CASSQWTGREQYF	TGTGCCAGCAGCCAATGGACAGGGAGAGAGCAGTACTTC
TRBV6-1	TRBJ2-7	.	.	CASSEQGTAEQYF	TGTGCCAGCAGTGAACAGGGGACGGCCGAGCAGTACTTC
TRBV4-1	TRBJ2-1	TRBD2	.	CASSQKVVKILAGGQYNEQFF	TGCGCCAGCAGCCAAAAAGTGGTTAAGATCCTAGCGGGAGGGCAATACAATGAGCAGTTCTTC
TRBV5-1	TRBJ2-7	TRBD1	.	CASSMDRGLREQYF	TGCGCCAGCAGCATGGACAGGGGGCTTAGAGAGCAGTACTTC
TRBV11-2	TRBJ2-7	.	once	CASSLDVGRTTSEQYF	TGTGCCAGCAGCTTAGATGTAGGGCGGACTACGAGCGAGCAGTACTTC
TRBV30	TRBJ1-2	.	.	CAWSVRRVSDGYTF	TGTGCCTGGAGTGTACGAAGGGTCTCGGATGGCTACACCTTC
TRBV21-1	TRBJ2-2	.	.	CASSKAGLAGYTGELFF	TGTGCCAGCAGCAAAGCCGGACTAGCGGGGTACACCGGGGAGCTGTTTTTT
TRBV19	TRBJ1-1	.	.	CASRNPGRLTEAFF	TGTGCCAGTAGAAACCCGGGACGGCTCACTGAAGCTTTCTTT
TRBV2	TRBJ2-1	TRBD2	.	CASSQRAGGAYNEQFF	TGTGCCAGCAGTCAAAGAGCGGGGGGGGCCTACAATGAGCAGTTCTTC
TRBV5-5	TRBJ1-5	.	once	CASSLYGGLGNQPQHF	TGTGCCAGCAGCTTGTATGGGGGGCTTGGCAATCAGCCCCAGCATTTT
TRBV7-8	TRBJ1-4	.	.	CASSFSGSGTNEKLFF	TGTGCCAGCAGCTTTAGCGGCTCGGGGACTAATGAAAAACTGTTTTTT
TRBV4-3	TRBJ2-3	.	.	CASSQDPKGSTDTQYF	TGCGCCAGCAGCCAAGATCCGAAGGGGAGCACAGATACGCAGTATTTT
TRBV5-5	TRBJ2-3	.	.	CASSYRVRMPSTDTQYF	TGTGCCAGCAGCTACAGGGTTCGGATGCCGAGCACAGATACGCAGTATTTT
TRBV11-2	TRBJ2-3	.	.	CASRGSPFTDTQYF	TGTGCCAGCCGCGGGTCTCCTTTCACAGATACGCAGTATTTT
TRBV14	TRBJ1-1	.	.	CASSKGSPQNLTHTEAFF	TGTGCCAGCAGCAAGGGATCCCCACAGAATCTGACACACACTGAAGCTTTCTTT
TRBV18	TRBJ1-5	TRBD1	.	CASSGQGAEQPQHF	TGTGCCAGCTCAGGTCAGGGGGCTGAACAGCCCCAGCATTTT
TRBV7-2	TRBJ2-5	TRBD2	.	CASSWTSGRAETQYF	TGTGCCAGCAGCTGGACTAGCGGGAGGGCAGAGACCCAGTACTTC
TRBV30	TRBJ2-7	TRBD1	few	CAWATGTGDYEQYF	TGTGCCTGGGCTACCGGGACAGGGGATTACGAGCAGTACTTC
TRBV13	TRBJ2-3	.	.	CASSFRSTDTQYF	TGTGCCAGCAGCTTCAGGAGCACAGATACGCAGTATTTT
TRBV2	TRBJ2-2	TRBD2	once	CASSGLAGVIGELFF	TGTGCCAGCAGTGGGCTAGCGGGGGTGATCGGGGAGCTGTTTTTT
TRBV25-1	TRBJ2-7	TRBD1	.	CASSESRDRGGDEQYF	TGTGCCAGCAGTGAATCTCGGGACAGGGGTGGCGACGAGCAGTACTTC
TRBV7-6	TRBJ2-7	.	.	CASSLRQDYEQYF	TGTGCCAGCAGCCTCCGACAGGACTACGAGCAGTACTTC
TRBV11-2	TRBJ1-3	TRBD1	.	CASSRGSDRATSGGNTIYF	TGTGCCAGCAGTCGAGGCTCGGACAGGGCCACCTCTGGAGGAAACACCATATATTTT